The 9 T cell receptor beta chains presented below share a single source sample, sequenced in a study of Ad26.COV2.S vaccination and SARS-CoV-2 variants. TCRdb keeps only in-frame clones here, not all; method: immunoSEQ multiplex PCR. The table lists roughly 320,000 clones, approximately 86% of them singletons, with under 2.5% in the top ten. The sample's treatment: around 19 received Ad26.COV2.S at low or high dose, single or two shots; roughly five received placebo; per-sample allocation not given. At day 63 after the first vaccine or placebo injection, samples were drawn. The starting material was peripheral blood, obtained in a trial of Ad26.COV2.S vaccine versus placebo. The receptor set was obtained from a person aged 18-60 years who received the Ad26.COV2.S COVID-19 vaccine or a placebo.

The table lists this clone with a few counts. The chain employs TRBV28 and TRBJ2-3, with D perhaps assigned TRBD1 or TRBD2 (5 bases each). Germline V CDR1 and CDR2: MDHEN, SYDVKM. The V and J ends lost 3 bases and 0 bases respectively, with 13 bases between them. This CDR3 comprises 16 residues. This chain's CDR3 is CASSFPGRASTDTQYF. The CDR3 DNA reads as TGTGCCAGCAGTTTTCCGGGGCGGGCTAGCACAGATACGCAGTATTTT.

The chain links TRBV28 to TRBJ1-5; 7 positions match TRBD1. This CDR3 spans 15 amino acids. CDR1 and CDR2 (germline): MDHEN, SYDVKM. V shed 6 bases, J shed 4 bases, and the junction held 9 bases outside the gene matches. This CDR3 reads CASRHRDRLNQPQHF. The CDR3 DNA follows: TGTGCCAGCAGACACCGGGACAGACTTAATCAGCCCCAGCATTTT.

The chain couples TRBV7-9 to TRBJ2-1; 8 positions match TRBD2. The CDR3 length is 15 residues. Germline-derived CDR1 and CDR2 are SEHNR and FQNEAQ (reference sequence). After removal of 1 base from V and 2 bases from J, the junction contained 1 base not matched to a gene. In DNA form, the CDR3 reads TGTGCCAGCAGCTTAGACGGGGGGGCCTACAATGAGCAGTTCTTC. This sequence encodes CASSLDGGAYNEQFF.

The chain employs TRBV6-1 and TRBJ2-5, with D unresolved. CDR1 and CDR2 from the germline V gene are MNHNS and SASEGT. The V and J ends lost 7 bases and 2 bases respectively, with 11 bases between them. The CDR3 totals 13 residues. As DNA, the CDR3 is TGTGCCAGCAAACGCAGTCCGCAAGAGACCCAGTACTTC. It specifies CASKRSPQETQYF.

V is TRBV6-5 and J is TRBJ2-2, with 8 bases aligning to TRBD1. From germline, CDR1 is MNHEY and CDR2 SVGAGI. V shed 8 bases and J 5 bases; nucleotides not matched to a gene: 7. The CDR3 runs to 14 residues. The CDR3 DNA follows: TGTGCCAGCCGCCCCCGACAGGGGACCGGGGAGCTGTTTTTT. As protein: CASRPRQGTGELFF.

The chain uses TRBV18 and TRBJ1-3; D uncertain. Trimming left V 4 bases short and J 3 bases short, with 7 bases between. Per the germline V gene, CDR1 is KGHSH and CDR2 is LQKENI. The CDR3 consists of 13 residues. CDR3 DNA sequence: TGTGCCAGCTCACTACAGATTGGAAACACCATATATTTT. Translated, it gives CASSLQIGNTIYF.

The chain has TRBV5-4 and TRBJ1-2; no clear D. The germline V and J ends were trimmed by 0 bases and 8 bases, with 17 bases remaining between them. This CDR3 is built from 15 residues. The V gene's germline CDR1 is SGHNT and CDR2 YYREEE (reference sequence). DNA for the CDR3: TGTGCCAGCAGCTTGGCCGGGGTCCCCTGGGCCGGCTACACCTTC. As protein: CASSLAGVPWAGYTF.

This clone was detected only a few times. V gene TRBV6-2 or TRBV6-3 combines with J gene TRBJ1-2; TRBD1 aligns across 9 bases. The germline V gene encodes CDR1 MNHEY and CDR2 SVGEGT. The CDR3 runs to 16 residues. V lost 6 bases, J lost 1 base, and 9 bases stayed unmatched. CDR3 region: CASSPPPGQGNYGYTF. In DNA, the CDR3 is TGTGCCAGCAGCCCTCCCCCGGGACAGGGTAACTATGGCTACACCTTC.

The V and J genes are TRBV5-5 and TRBJ2-5; the match to TRBD2 covers 8 bases. V shed 4 bases, J shed 0 bases, and the junction held 5 bases outside the gene matches. Germline V gene data show CDR1 as SGHKS and CDR2 as YYEKEE (reference sequence). CDR3 length: 15 amino acids. CDR3 loop: CASSLGGGNQETQYF. CDR3 coding DNA: TGTGCCAGCAGCCTTGGCGGGGGGAACCAAGAGACCCAGTACTTC.